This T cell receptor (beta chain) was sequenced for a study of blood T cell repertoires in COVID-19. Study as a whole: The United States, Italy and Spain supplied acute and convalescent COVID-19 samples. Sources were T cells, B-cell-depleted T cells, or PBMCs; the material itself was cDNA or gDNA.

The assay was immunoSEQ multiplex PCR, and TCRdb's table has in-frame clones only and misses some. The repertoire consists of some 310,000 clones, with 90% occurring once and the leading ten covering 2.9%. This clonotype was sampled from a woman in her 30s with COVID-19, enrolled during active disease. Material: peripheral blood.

CDR3 residues: CATSSPNRGLYEKLFF. For the CDR3, the DNA is TGTGCCACCAGCAGTCCCAACAGGGGGCTTTATGAAAAACTGTTTTTT. The chain is built from TRBV15 and TRBJ1-4, with 9 bases matching TRBD1. CDR1 and CDR2 (germline): LNHNV, YYDKDF (reference sequence). There are 16 residues in the CDR3. V dropped 3 bases and J dropped 6; count of bases not matched to a gene: 8.